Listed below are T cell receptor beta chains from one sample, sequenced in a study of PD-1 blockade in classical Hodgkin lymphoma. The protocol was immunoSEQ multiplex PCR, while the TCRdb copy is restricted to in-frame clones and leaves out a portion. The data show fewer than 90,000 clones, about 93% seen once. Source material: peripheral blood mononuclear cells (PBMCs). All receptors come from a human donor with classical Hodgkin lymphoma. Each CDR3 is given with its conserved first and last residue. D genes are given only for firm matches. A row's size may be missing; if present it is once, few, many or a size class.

CDR3: CASSPKVDGTNGYTF
DNA: TGTGCCAGCTCACCAAAGGTAGACGGTACTAATGGCTACACCTTC
size: .
J: TRBJ1-2
D: .
V: TRBV18

CDR3: CASSDEDLAYEQYF
DNA: TGTGCCAGCAGCGACGAGGATCTGGCCTACGAGCAGTACTTC
size: .
J: TRBJ2-7
D: .
V: TRBV7-9

CDR3: CASSPEGSNEKLFF
DNA: TGTGCCAGCAGCCCCGAGGGATCTAATGAAAAACTGTTTTTT
size: .
J: TRBJ1-4
D: .
V: TRBV4-2

CDR3: CSATLFEKLFF
DNA: TGCAGTGCTACCCTCTTCGAAAAACTGTTTTTT
size: .
J: TRBJ1-4
D: .
V: TRBV20-1

CDR3: CASKGGSGTMNTEAFF
DNA: TGTGCCAGTAAGGGGGGGTCAGGGACCATGAACACTGAAGCTTTCTTT
size: .
J: TRBJ1-1
D: .
V: TRBV19

CDR3: CASSPNSDTQYF
DNA: TGTGCCAGCAGCCCGAATTCCGATACGCAGTATTTT
size: .
J: TRBJ2-3
D: .
V: TRBV11-3

CDR3: CATSRETGGRGYTF
DNA: TGTGCCACCAGCAGGGAAACAGGGGGAAGGGGCTACACCTTC
size: once
J: TRBJ1-2
D: TRBD1
V: TRBV15

CDR3: CASSQTRQETQYF
DNA: TGTGCCAGCTCGCAAACTAGGCAAGAGACCCAGTACTTC
size: once
J: TRBJ2-5
D: .
V: TRBV18

CDR3: CASKGAPGGSTEAFF
DNA: TGTGCCTCCAAAGGCGCCCCAGGGGGATCCACTGAAGCTTTCTTT
size: once
J: TRBJ1-1
D: TRBD1
V: TRBV30

CDR3: CASRSGVLSSGANVLTF
DNA: TGTGCCAGCAGATCGGGAGTTCTAAGCTCTGGGGCCAACGTCCTGACTTTC
size: .
J: TRBJ2-6
D: .
V: TRBV5-5

CDR3: CASSFDRTSYEQYF
DNA: TGTGCCAGCAGCTTTGACAGGACATCCTACGAGCAGTACTTC
size: .
J: TRBJ2-7
D: .
V: TRBV11-2

CDR3: CASSFGQGDWDTQYF
DNA: TGTGCCAGCAGCTTCGGACAGGGAGATTGGGATACGCAGTATTTT
size: .
J: TRBJ2-3
D: TRBD1
V: TRBV7-7

CDR3: CASSLKQGSYEQYF
DNA: TGCGCCAGCAGCTTGAAACAGGGGTCCTACGAGCAGTACTTC
size: .
J: TRBJ2-7
D: TRBD1
V: TRBV5-1

CDR3: CAISLTEPNTGELFF
DNA: TGTGCCATCAGTCTGACGGAACCGAACACCGGGGAGCTGTTTTTT
size: once
J: TRBJ2-2
D: .
V: TRBV10-3

CDR3: CASSEAYNEQFF
DNA: TGTGCCAGCAGTGAGGCCTACAATGAGCAGTTCTTC
size: .
J: TRBJ2-1
D: .
V: TRBV6-1

CDR3: CASSLLQSGNTIYF
DNA: TGTGCCAGCAGCTTATTACAAAGTGGGAACACCATATATTTT
size: .
J: TRBJ1-3
D: .
V: TRBV11-2

CDR3: CASSESVGGSGNTIYF
DNA: TGCGCCAGCAGTGAAAGCGTTGGGGGATCTGGAAACACCATATATTTT
size: .
J: TRBJ1-3
D: .
V: TRBV10-1

CDR3: CASSSTPRYTQGKAFF
DNA: TGTGCCAGCAGCTCAACCCCCAGATACACACAGGGCAAAGCTTTCTTT
size: .
J: TRBJ1-1
D: .
V: TRBV11-2

CDR3: CASLWLIGNRGLASNQPQHF
DNA: TGTGCCAGCCTTTGGTTAATAGGCAACAGGGGGCTAGCGAGCAATCAGCCCCAGCATTTT
size: .
J: TRBJ1-5
D: .
V: TRBV21-1

CDR3: CASSQDFRASGNTIYF
DNA: TGCGCCAGCAGCCAAGATTTCAGGGCATCTGGAAACACCATATATTTT
size: .
J: TRBJ1-3
D: .
V: TRBV4-1

CDR3: CASSVTLDLGTQYF
DNA: TGTGCCAGCAGCGTTACCTTGGACTTGGGGACCCAGTACTTC
size: .
J: TRBJ2-5
D: .
V: TRBV9

CDR3: CAITRDQYF
DNA: TGTGCCATTACTAGGGACCAGTACTTC
size: .
J: TRBJ2-5
D: .
V: TRBV6-7

CDR3: CAISEGLVRQYF
DNA: TGTGCCATCAGTGAGGGACTAGTCAGGCAGTACTTC
size: .
J: TRBJ2-7
D: TRBD2
V: TRBV10-3

CDR3: CASSVAETGFGVAEAFF
DNA: TGTGCCAGCAGCGTAGCTGAGACAGGGTTCGGGGTTGCTGAAGCTTTCTTT
size: .
J: TRBJ1-1
D: TRBD1
V: TRBV9

CDR3: CASSLARAATGLGTDTQYF
DNA: TGCGCCAGCAGCTTGGCAAGGGCGGCAACCGGCCTAGGGACAGATACGCAGTATTTT
size: .
J: TRBJ2-3
D: .
V: TRBV5-1

CDR3: CASSQLPGYNEQFF
DNA: TGCGCCAGCAGCCAGCTGCCGGGTTACAATGAGCAGTTCTTC
size: .
J: TRBJ2-1
D: .
V: TRBV5-1

CDR3: CASSIERTGKQFF
DNA: TGTGCCAGTAGTATAGAGAGGACAGGGAAGCAGTTCTTC
size: .
J: TRBJ2-1
D: TRBD1
V: TRBV19

CDR3: CASSSTGDAYEQYF
DNA: TGTGCCAGCAGCTCGACAGGGGACGCCTACGAGCAGTACTTC
size: .
J: TRBJ2-7
D: TRBD1
V: TRBV7-8